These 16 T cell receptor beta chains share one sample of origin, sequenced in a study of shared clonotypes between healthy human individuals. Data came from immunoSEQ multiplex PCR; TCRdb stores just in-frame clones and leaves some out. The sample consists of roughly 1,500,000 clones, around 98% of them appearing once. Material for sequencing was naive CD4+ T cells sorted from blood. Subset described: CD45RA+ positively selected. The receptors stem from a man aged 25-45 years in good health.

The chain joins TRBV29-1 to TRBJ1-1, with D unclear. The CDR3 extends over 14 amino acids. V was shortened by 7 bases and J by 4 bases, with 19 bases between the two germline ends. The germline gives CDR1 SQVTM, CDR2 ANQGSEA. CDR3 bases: TGCAGCGCCGGTCCCCCCAGAGCAATCACTGAAGCTTTCTTT. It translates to CSAGPPRAITEAFF. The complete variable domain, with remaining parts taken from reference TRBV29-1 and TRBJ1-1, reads SAVISQKPSRDICQRGTSLTIQCQVDSQVTMMFWYRQQPGQSLTLIATANQGSEATYESGFVIDKFPISRPNLTFSTLTVSNMSPEDSSIYLCSAGPPRAITEAFFGQGTRLTVV.

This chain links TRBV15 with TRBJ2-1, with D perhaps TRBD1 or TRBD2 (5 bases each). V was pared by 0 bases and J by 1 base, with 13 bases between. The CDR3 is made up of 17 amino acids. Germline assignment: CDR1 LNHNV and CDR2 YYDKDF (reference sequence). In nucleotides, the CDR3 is TGTGCCACCAGCAGAGATCGGGGCCAGTGGTCCTACAATGAGCAGTTCTTC. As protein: CATSRDRGQWSYNEQFF. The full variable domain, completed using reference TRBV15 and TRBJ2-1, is DAMVIQNPRYQVTQFGKPVTLSCSQTLNHNVMYWYQQKSSQAPKLLFHYYDKDFNNEADTPDNFQSRRPNTSFCFLDIRSPGLGDTAMYLCATSRDRGQWSYNEQFFGPGTRLTVL.

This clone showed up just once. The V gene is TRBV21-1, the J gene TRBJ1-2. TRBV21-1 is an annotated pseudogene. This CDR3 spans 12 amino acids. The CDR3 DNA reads TGTGCCAGCAGCACCTCACACGGTTCTGACACCTTC. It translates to CASSTSHGSDTF.

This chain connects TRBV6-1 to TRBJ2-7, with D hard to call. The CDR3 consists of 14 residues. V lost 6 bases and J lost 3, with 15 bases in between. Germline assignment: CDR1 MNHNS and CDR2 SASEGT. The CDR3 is CASSRLITDYEQYF. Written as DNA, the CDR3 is TGTGCCAGCAGCAGACTCATAACAGACTACGAGCAGTACTTC.

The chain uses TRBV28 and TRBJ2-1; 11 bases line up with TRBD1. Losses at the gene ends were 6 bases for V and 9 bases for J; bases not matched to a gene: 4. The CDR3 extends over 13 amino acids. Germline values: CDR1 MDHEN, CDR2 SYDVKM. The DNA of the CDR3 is TGTGCCAGCAGGACCGGGACAGGGGGTGAGCAGTTCTTC. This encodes CASRTGTGGEQFF.

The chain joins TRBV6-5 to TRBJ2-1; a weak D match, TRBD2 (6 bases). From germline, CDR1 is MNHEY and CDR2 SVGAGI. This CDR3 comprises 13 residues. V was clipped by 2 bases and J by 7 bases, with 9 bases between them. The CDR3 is CASSYGGRNEQFF. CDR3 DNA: TGTGCCAGCAGTTACGGGGGGAGAAATGAGCAGTTCTTC.

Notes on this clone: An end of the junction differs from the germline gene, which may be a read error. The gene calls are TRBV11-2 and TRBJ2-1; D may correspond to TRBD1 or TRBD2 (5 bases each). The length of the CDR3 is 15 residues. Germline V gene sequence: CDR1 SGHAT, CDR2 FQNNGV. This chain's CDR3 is CASSIEGPSYNEQFF. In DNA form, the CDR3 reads TGTGCCAGCAGCATAGAGGGACCGAGCTACAATGAGCAGTTCTTC.

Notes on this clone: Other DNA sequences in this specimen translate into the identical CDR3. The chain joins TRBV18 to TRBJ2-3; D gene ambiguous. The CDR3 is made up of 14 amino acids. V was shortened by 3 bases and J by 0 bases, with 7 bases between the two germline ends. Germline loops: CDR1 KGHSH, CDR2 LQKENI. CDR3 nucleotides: TGTGCCAGCTCACCTTTAGGGAGCACAGATACGCAGTATTTT. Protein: CASSPLGSTDTQYF. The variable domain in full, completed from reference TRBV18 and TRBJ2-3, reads NAGVMQNPRHLVRRRGQEARLRCSPMKGHSHVYWYRQLPEEGLKFMVYLQKENIIDESGMPKERFSAEFPKEGPSILRIQQVVRGDSAAYFCASSPLGSTDTQYFGPGTRLTVL.

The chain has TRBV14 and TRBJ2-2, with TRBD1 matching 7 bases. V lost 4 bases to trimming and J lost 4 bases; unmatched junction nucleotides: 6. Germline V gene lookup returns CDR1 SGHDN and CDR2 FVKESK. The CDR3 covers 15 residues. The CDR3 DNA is TGTGCCAGCAGCCGACAGGGCCTCTCCACCGGGGAGCTGTTTTTT. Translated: CASSRQGLSTGELFF.

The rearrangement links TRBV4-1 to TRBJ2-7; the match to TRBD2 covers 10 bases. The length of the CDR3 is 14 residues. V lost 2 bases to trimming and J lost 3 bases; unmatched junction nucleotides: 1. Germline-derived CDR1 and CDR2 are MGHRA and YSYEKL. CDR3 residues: CASSQLAGVYEQYF. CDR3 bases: TGCGCCAGCAGCCAACTAGCGGGAGTCTACGAGCAGTACTTC.

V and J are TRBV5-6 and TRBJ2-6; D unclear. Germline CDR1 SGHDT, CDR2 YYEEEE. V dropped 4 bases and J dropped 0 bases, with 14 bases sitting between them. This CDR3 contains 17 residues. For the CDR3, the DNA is TGTGCCAGCAGCCCCGACCCGGGCCGCTCTGGGGCCAACGTCCTGACTTTC. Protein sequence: CASSPDPGRSGANVLTF.

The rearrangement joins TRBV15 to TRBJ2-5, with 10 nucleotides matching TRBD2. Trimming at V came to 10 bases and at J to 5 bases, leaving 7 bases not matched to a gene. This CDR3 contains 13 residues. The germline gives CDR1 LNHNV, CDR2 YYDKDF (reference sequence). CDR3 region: CAIEVSGRETQYF. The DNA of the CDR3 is TGTGCCATCGAAGTTAGCGGGAGGGAGACCCAGTACTTC. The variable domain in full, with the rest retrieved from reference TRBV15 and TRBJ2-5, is DAMVIQNPRYQVTQFGKPVTLSCSQTLNHNVMYWYQQKSSQAPKLLFHYYDKDFNNEADTPDNFQSRRPNTSFCFLDIRSPGLGDTAMYLCAIEVSGRETQYFGPGTRLLVL.

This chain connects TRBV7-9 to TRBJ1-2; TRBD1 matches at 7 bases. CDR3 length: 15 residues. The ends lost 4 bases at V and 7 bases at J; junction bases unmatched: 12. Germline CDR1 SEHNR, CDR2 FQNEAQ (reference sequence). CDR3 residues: CASSSGNTGAGGYTF. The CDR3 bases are TGTGCCAGCAGCTCCGGAAATACAGGGGCGGGTGGCTACACCTTC.

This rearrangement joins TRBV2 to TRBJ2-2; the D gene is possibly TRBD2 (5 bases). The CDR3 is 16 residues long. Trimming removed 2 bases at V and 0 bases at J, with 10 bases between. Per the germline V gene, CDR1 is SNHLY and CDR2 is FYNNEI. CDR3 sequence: CASSEPRGSNTGELFF. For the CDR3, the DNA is TGTGCCAGCAGTGAACCCCGGGGATCGAACACCGGGGAGCTGTTTTTT. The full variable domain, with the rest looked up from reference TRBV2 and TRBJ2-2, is EPEVTQTPSHQVTQMGQEVILRCVPISNHLYFYWYRQILGQKVEFLVSFYNNEISEKSEIFDDQFSVERPDGSNFTLKIRSTKLEDSAMYFCASSEPRGSNTGELFFGEGSRLTVL.

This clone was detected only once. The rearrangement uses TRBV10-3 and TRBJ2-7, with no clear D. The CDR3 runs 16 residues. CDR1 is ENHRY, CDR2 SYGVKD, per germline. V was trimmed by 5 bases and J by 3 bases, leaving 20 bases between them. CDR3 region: CAISPRWTENYYEQYF. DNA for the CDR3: TGTGCCATCAGTCCCCGGTGGACGGAAAACTACTACGAGCAGTACTTC.

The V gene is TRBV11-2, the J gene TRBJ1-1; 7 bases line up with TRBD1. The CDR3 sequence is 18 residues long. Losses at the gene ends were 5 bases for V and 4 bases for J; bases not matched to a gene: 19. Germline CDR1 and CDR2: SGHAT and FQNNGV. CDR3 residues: CASSRSPSVQGRITEAFF. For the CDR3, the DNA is TGTGCCAGCAGCCGTAGCCCGAGCGTACAGGGGCGCATCACTGAAGCTTTCTTT.